A single sample is the source of the 26 T cell receptor beta chains below, sequenced in a study of shared clonotypes between healthy human individuals. The method was immunoSEQ multiplex PCR; TCRdb's version includes in-frame clones alone and lacks a portion of them. This sample has 1,500,000 or so clones; 98% occur once, and the top ten carry around 0.33%. Sequencing used naive CD4+ T cells sorted from blood. As to subset: CD45RA+ positively selected. All receptors come from a man aged 30-40 years in good health.

Concerning this clone itself: Compared with germline, one end of the junction differs, possibly owing to a read error. The chain uses TRBV7-2 and TRBJ2-3; TRBD2 matches at 13 bases. The CDR3 spans 14 residues. Germline CDR1 and CDR2: SGHTA and FQGNSA. The CDR3 DNA reads as TGTGCCAGCAGCCACCCACTAGCGGGAGGGGCCCCGGATTTT. Its translation is CASSHPLAGGAPDF.

The chain recombines TRBV7-9 with TRBJ2-1; no firm D call. Between the trimmed V and J ends, which lost 7 bases and 0 bases, there was a span of 16 bases. Germline values: CDR1 SEHNR, CDR2 FQNEAQ (reference sequence). This CDR3 comprises 16 residues. CDR3 region: CASNGVRIGSYNEQFF. The CDR3 DNA reads TGTGCCAGCAATGGCGTCCGTATAGGCTCCTACAATGAGCAGTTCTTC.

V is TRBV5-1 and J is TRBJ2-3; the match to TRBD2 covers 7 bases. V was clipped by 3 bases and J by 6 bases; unmatched bases: 16. The CDR3 consists of 17 residues. Germline-derived CDR1 and CDR2 are SGHRS and YFSETQ. The CDR3 region has the DNA TGCGCCAGCAGCTACGCACTACTAGCGAGCCGCATGGATACGCAGTATTTT. Amino acids: CASSYALLASRMDTQYF.

The genes are TRBV27 and TRBJ2-7, with no clear D. Germline assignment: CDR1 MNHEY and CDR2 SMNVEV (reference sequence). There are 11 residues in the CDR3. Trimming pared 6 bases from V and 6 bases from J, leaving 9 bases between. The CDR3 protein is CASSSWAEQYF. The CDR3 DNA is TGTGCCAGCAGCTCCTGGGCCGAGCAGTACTTC.

V gene TRBV18 combines with J gene TRBJ1-5; TRBD1 matches at 8 bases. Germline V gene sequence: CDR1 KGHSH, CDR2 LQKENI. With V trimmed by 6 bases and J by 5 bases, 9 bases remained unmatched. The CDR3 is 15 residues long. The CDR3 DNA is TGTGCCAGCTCCCAAACAGGGGGTAAAGATCAGCCCCAGCATTTT. Its translation is CASSQTGGKDQPQHF.

The chain combines TRBV19 with TRBJ1-5; D call uncertain. The CDR3 runs 15 residues. Germline lookup yields CDR1 LNHDA and CDR2 SQIVND (reference sequence). V lost 6 bases, J lost 2 bases, and 14 bases lay in between. For the CDR3, the DNA is TGTGCCAGTAGCAACGAGCGGGCACGCAATCAGCCCCAGCATTTT. It yields the protein CASSNERARNQPQHF. Full variable domain (rest looked up from reference TRBV19 and TRBJ1-5): DGGITQSPKYLFRKEGQNVTLSCEQNLNHDAMYWYRQDPGQGLRLIYYSQIVNDFQKGDIAEGYSVSREKKESFPLTVTSAQKNPTAFYLCASSNERARNQPQHFGDGTRLSIL.

CDR3 sequence reads: CASSPGTIGNTIYF. The CDR3 DNA reads TGTGCCAGCTCACCCGGAACGATAGGAAACACCATATATTTT. The genes are TRBV18 and TRBJ1-3; D remains ambiguous. This CDR3 is 14 amino acids long. Trimming cost V 3 bases and J 4 bases, with 10 bases left between them. CDR1 and CDR2 (germline): KGHSH, LQKENI.

This sequence joins TRBV30 and TRBJ1-1; no clear D. The CDR3 contains 13 residues. CDR1 GTSNPN and CDR2 SVGIG come from the germline V gene (reference sequence). The V end lost 5 bases, the J end lost 1 base, and 11 bases lay between the germline ends. The CDR3 region is CAWGNAWNTEAFF. In DNA form, the CDR3 reads TGTGCCTGGGGGAACGCCTGGAACACTGAAGCTTTCTTT.

The gene calls are TRBV19 and TRBJ1-5, with D uncertain. V was pared by 4 bases and J by 3 bases, with 13 bases between. Germline CDR1 and CDR2: LNHDA and SQIVND (reference sequence). The CDR3 loop spans 15 amino acids. The CDR3 region is CASSKEHRTNQPQHF. The CDR3 DNA sequence: TGTGCCAGTAGTAAAGAACATCGGACCAATCAGCCCCAGCATTTT.

The chain joins TRBV6-4 to TRBJ2-7; possibly TRBD1 for D (5 bases). The CDR3 consists of 14 residues. The germline V and J ends were trimmed by 8 bases and 2 bases, with 16 bases remaining between them. The germline V gene encodes CDR1 MRHNA and CDR2 SNTAGT. The CDR3 DNA sequence: TGTGCCAGCCGACCCGACAGATTAGCCTACGAGCAGTACTTC. Amino acid sequence: CASRPDRLAYEQYF.

V usage is TRBV7-9 and J usage is TRBJ1-1; D is possibly TRBD1 (5 bases). The ends were cut back, 4 bases at V and 6 bases at J, with 18 bases in the middle. The CDR3 extends over 15 amino acids. The germline V gene encodes CDR1 SEHNR and CDR2 FQNEAQ (reference sequence). In DNA, the CDR3 is TGTGCCAGCAGCTCGAAGACAGCTCTAAGCTCTGAAGCTTTCTTT. Amino acid sequence: CASSSKTALSSEAFF.

CDR3 coding DNA: TGTGCCAGCAGTCCGGACAGGCGAAACCAAGAGACCCAGTACTTC. This gives the protein CASSPDRRNQETQYF. J is TRBJ2-5 and V is TRBV28, with 7 bases that match TRBD1. Trimming at V came to 5 bases and at J to 0 bases, leaving 6 bases not matched to a gene. This CDR3 is built from 15 residues. In germline, CDR1 is MDHEN, CDR2 SYDVKM.

V gene TRBV28 combines with J gene TRBJ1-5; D not certain. Germline V gene sequence: CDR1 MDHEN, CDR2 SYDVKM. The CDR3 contains 15 residues. V shed 4 bases and J shed 0 bases, with 10 bases lying between them. The CDR3 reads CASSSPTLSNQPQHF. The CDR3 nucleotides read TGTGCCAGCAGTTCACCGACACTTAGCAATCAGCCCCAGCATTTT.

The chain is built from TRBV5-4 and TRBJ2-7; 9 nucleotides align to TRBD1. The CDR3 contains 15 residues. Trimming at V came to 4 bases and at J to 6 bases, leaving 11 bases not matched to a gene. CDR1 is SGHNT, CDR2 YYREEE, per germline (reference sequence). CDR3 in DNA: TGTGCCAGCAGCCGGGCCGGGACAGGGAGAGGCGAGCAGTACTTC. Translating it yields CASSRAGTGRGEQYF. Based on the CDR3 plus reference TRBV5-4 and TRBJ2-7, the full variable domain is ETGVTQSPTHLIKTRGQQVTLRCSSQSGHNTVSWYQQALGQGPQFIFQYYREEENGRGNFPPRFSGLQFPNYSSELNVNALELDDSALYLCASSRAGTGRGEQYFGPGTRLTVT.

This chain links TRBV28 with TRBJ2-1, with D unresolved. Germline V gene lookup returns CDR1 MDHEN and CDR2 SYDVKM. This CDR3 contains 13 residues. Trimming took off 6 bases at V and 6 bases at J, with 12 bases between the two ends. The CDR3 spells CASSRPTRNEQFF. The CDR3 nucleotides read TGTGCCAGCAGCCGACCGACGCGCAATGAGCAGTTCTTC.

The rearrangement links TRBV9 to TRBJ2-5; the D gene could be TRBD1 or TRBD2 (5 bases each). V was clipped by 2 bases and J by 1 base, with 15 bases between them. Germline CDR1 and CDR2: SGDLS and YYNGEE. The CDR3 consists of 16 residues. Here the CDR3 reads CASSVDPGRLQETQYF. The CDR3 DNA follows: TGTGCCAGCAGCGTTGATCCGGGACGGCTCCAAGAGACCCAGTACTTC.

This clone was observed a single time. The rearrangement joins TRBV28 to TRBJ2-7; D ambiguous. Trimming cost V 8 bases and J 6 bases, with 14 bases left between them. Germline V gene sequence: CDR1 MDHEN, CDR2 SYDVKM. The CDR3 sequence is 12 residues long. Here the CDR3 reads CASRLVTGEQYF. DNA for the CDR3: TGTGCCAGCCGACTCGTGACGGGCGAGCAGTACTTC.

This clone has just one count. Other DNA sequences of this sample code for an identical CDR3. The chain has TRBV5-6 and TRBJ1-1; 9 bases map to TRBD1. CDR3 length: 15 residues. With V trimmed by 4 bases and J by 5 bases, 9 bases remained unmatched. Looked up from germline, CDR1 is SGHDT and CDR2 is YYEEEE. CDR3 sequence (DNA): TGTGCCAGCAGCCTACTAACAGGGGGCTGGACTGAAGCTTTCTTT. Its translation is CASSLLTGGWTEAFF. The full variable domain, completed using reference TRBV5-6 and TRBJ1-1, is DAGVTQSPTHLIKTRGQQVTLRCSPKSGHDTVSWYQQALGQGPQFIFQYYEEEERQRGNFPDRFSGHQFPNYSSELNVNALLLGDSALYLCASSLLTGGWTEAFFGQGTRLTVV.

The V gene is TRBV7-9, the J gene TRBJ2-7; 7 bases match TRBD2. V lost 5 bases and J lost 2; bases outside the gene matches: 6. The CDR3 loop spans 14 amino acids. Germline V gives CDR1 SEHNR, CDR2 FQNEAQ (reference sequence). In DNA form, the CDR3 reads TGTGCCAGCAGCCCTCTTGCGGGAGCCTACGAGCAGTACTTC. It encodes CASSPLAGAYEQYF.

This clone was seen a single time. The V and J genes are TRBV14 and TRBJ2-5, with TRBD2 identical over 8 bases. Germline CDR1 is SGHDN and CDR2 is FVKESK. Trimming at V came to 1 base and at J to 5 bases, leaving 0 bases not matched to a gene. This CDR3 contains 13 residues. The CDR3 sequence: CASSQGLAETQYF. CDR3 nucleotides: TGTGCCAGCAGCCAAGGACTAGCGGAGACCCAGTACTTC.

The chain uses TRBV7-2 and TRBJ1-5; no clear D. Trimming removed 2 bases from V and 4 bases from J, with 9 bases in between. Germline CDR1 and CDR2: SGHTA and FQGNSA. The CDR3 totals 14 residues. CDR3 sequence (DNA): TGTGCCAGCAGCTTATGGTACCGAAATCAGCCCCAGCATTTT. Its protein product is CASSLWYRNQPQHF.

The CDR3 region is CASSYLSGSYEQYF. CDR3 nucleotides: TGTGCCAGCAGTTATCTGAGCGGGTCCTACGAGCAGTACTTC. J is TRBJ2-7 and V is TRBV6-5; maybe TRBD2 (6 bases). V was trimmed by 3 bases and J by 1 base, leaving 10 bases between them. This CDR3 contains 14 residues. CDR1 MNHEY and CDR2 SVGAGI come from the germline V gene.

J is TRBJ2-3 and V is TRBV28; 12 nucleotides agree with TRBD1. Germline V gives CDR1 MDHEN, CDR2 SYDVKM. The CDR3 extends over 18 amino acids. The trim removed 0 bases at V and 4 bases at J, leaving 8 bases unmatched. The CDR3 is CASSLWAPGTGGADTQYF. Written as DNA, the CDR3 is TGTGCCAGCAGTTTATGGGCCCCGGGGACAGGGGGCGCAGATACGCAGTATTTT. The whole variable domain, filled in from reference TRBV28 and TRBJ2-3, reads DVKVTQSSRYLVKRTGEKVFLECVQDMDHENMFWYRQDPGLGLRLIYFSYDVKMKEKGDIPEGYSVSREKKERFSLILESASTNQTSMYLCASSLWAPGTGGADTQYFGPGTRLTVL.

The genes are TRBV2 and TRBJ2-5; 8 nucleotides line up with TRBD1. This CDR3 contains 13 residues. With V trimmed by 6 bases and J by 5 bases, 5 bases remained unmatched. Germline-derived CDR1 and CDR2 are SNHLY and FYNNEI. The CDR3 bases are TGTGCCAGCAGCTGGACAGGGCGCGAGACCCAGTACTTC. Encoded protein: CASSWTGRETQYF.

This clone came up a few times. Additional DNA sequences in this sample encode the identical CDR3. The CDR3 nucleotides are TGCGCCAGCAGCCCCGGGACAGGCAATCAGCCCCAGCATTTT. This sequence encodes CASSPGTGNQPQHF. The gene calls are TRBV5-1 and TRBJ1-5; 7 bases map to TRBD1. The CDR3 is 14 amino acids. V trimming: 4 bases; J trimming: 2 bases; junction bases outside the gene matches: 3. Germline CDR1 SGHRS, CDR2 YFSETQ. Full variable domain (missing parts from reference TRBV5-1 and TRBJ1-5): KAGVTQTPRYLIKTRGQQVTLSCSPISGHRSVSWYQQTPGQGLQFLFEYFSETQRNKGNFPGRFSGRQFSNSRSEMNVSTLELGDSALYLCASSPGTGNQPQHFGDGTRLSIL.

This clone was recorded only once. The chain combines TRBV23-1 with TRBJ2-2, with D unresolved. TRBV23-1 is classed as an ORF, of uncertain function. The CDR3 length is 12 residues. Between the trimmed V and J ends, which lost 4 bases and 3 bases, there was a span of 3 bases. The CDR3 DNA reads TGCGCCAGCAGTCGATACACCGGGGAGCTGTTTTTT. Its translation: CASSRYTGELFF.